This T cell receptor beta chain was observed in a study of blood T cells in healthy people across ages. The CDR3 spans 14 residues. A second roughly 6 to 11 cycle PCR used barcoded and J-beta primers. TCRdb fed the 5' RACE reads into MiXCR, producing one record per CDR3 protein. The table lists approximately 810,000 distinct CDR3 sequences, roughly 40% of them singletons. Overall study findings and caveats: Naive CD4+ cell counts and diversity both ran higher in long-lived than in aged donors.

As concerns this clonotype: What it recognizes is unknown.

The clonotype comes from a man aged 18 to 29 in good health. The genes are TRBV21-1 and TRBJ2-7; the D call TRBD1 from the table was never checked on the DNA. TRBV21-1 represents a pseudogene. Sequencing was done on a sample of blood. This CDR3 reads CASTGQGRNYEQYF. The CDR3 DNA follows: TGTGCCAGCACCGGACAGGGTCGCAACTACGAGCAGTACTTC.